A selection of T cell receptor beta chains follows, all from one sample in a study of graft-versus-host responses after intestinal transplantation. Some clones are missing from TCRdb's copy, which holds only in-frame ones; the method was immunoSEQ multiplex PCR. The repertoire holds 70,000 to 95,000 clones, with roughly 90% as singletons. No antigen is known for these receptors. Sample: unstimulated CD4+ T cells sorted from spleen or lymph node cells, taken before intestinal transplant. The receptors originated from a human donor who received an intestinal transplant. Each CDR3 is given with its conserved first and last residue. The D gene is left open where the match is weak. A clone size is listed for some rows: how often the clone was seen (once, few, many), or a class if it is expanded.

CDR3 length	D gene	V gene	J gene	clone size	CDR3 DNA	CDR3 protein
15	TRBD2	TRBV5-8	TRBJ2-1	.	TGTGCCAGCAGCTTGGGACTAGCGCCGAACAATGAGCAGTTCTTC	CASSLGLAPNNEQFF
15	TRBD1	TRBV6-5	TRBJ2-7	few	TGTGCCAGCAGCCGACGGGACAGGGACTCCTACGAGCAGTACTTC	CASSRRDRDSYEQYF
16	TRBD2	TRBV2	TRBJ2-5	.	TGTGCCAGCAGTCGGACTAGCGGGGGACTGAAAGAGACCCAGTACTTC	CASSRTSGGLKETQYF
11	.	TRBV18	TRBJ2-7	.	TGTGCCAGCTCACCACGAGAAGAGCAGTACTTC	CASSPREEQYF
15	.	TRBV5-5	TRBJ1-3	.	TGTGCCAGCAGCACCCTACCCACGTCTGGAAACACCATATATTTT	CASSTLPTSGNTIYF
15	.	TRBV9	TRBJ1-4	.	TGTGCCAGCAGCGTAGCGGCAGGCCCTAATGAAAAACTGTTTTTT	CASSVAAGPNEKLFF
15	TRBD2	TRBV2	TRBJ2-7	.	TGTGCCAGCTTACCTGGGGCGGGGGGGCTGGGCGAGCAGTACTTC	CASLPGAGGLGEQYF
15	TRBD2	TRBV6-1	TRBJ2-7	few	TGTGCCAGCAGTCCCGAGGGCGGGGGCTCCTACGAGCAGTACTTC	CASSPEGGGSYEQYF
15	.	TRBV6-1	TRBJ2-5	.	TGTGCCAGCAGTGTTTTCCCCAGCGCACAAGAGACCCAGTACTTC	CASSVFPSAQETQYF
15	TRBD1	TRBV6-1	TRBJ1-1	.	TGTGCCAGCAGCAACAGGGGAAGCGTGAACACTGAAGCTTTCTTT	CASSNRGSVNTEAFF
15	TRBD1	TRBV5-1	TRBJ1-1	.	TGCGCCAGCAGCTTGGGGGACAGGACGAACACTGAAGCTTTCTTT	CASSLGDRTNTEAFF
14	TRBD1	TRBV10-3	TRBJ1-2	.	TGTGCCATCAACGAGGGACAGTCCAACTATGGCTACACCTTC	CAINEGQSNYGYTF
15	TRBD1	TRBV18	TRBJ2-5	.	TGTGCCAGCTCACGAGGGACAGGGGGTGAAGAGACCCAGTACTTC	CASSRGTGGEETQYF
13	.	TRBV10-3	TRBJ1-2	.	TGTGCCATCAGTGACGGGGGGGTCTATGGCTACACCTTC	CAISDGGVYGYTF
15	.	TRBV4-1	TRBJ1-2	.	TGCGCCAGCAGCCAAGTGAAGGGGCAAGGATATGGCTACACCTTC	CASSQVKGQGYGYTF
12	.	TRBV11-2	TRBJ2-7	.	TGTGCCAGCAGCATACAGGGTTACGAGCAGTACTTC	CASSIQGYEQYF
15	TRBD2	TRBV19	TRBJ2-1	.	TGTGCCAGTAGGGGGGGGACTAGCGGGTACAATGAGCAGTTCTTC	CASRGGTSGYNEQFF
17	.	TRBV2	TRBJ1-1	.	TGTGCCAGCAGTGAATTCGGTGTCCGGGTTTCGGTGACTGGAGCTTTCTTT	CASSEFGVRVSVTGAFF
14	.	TRBV6-6	TRBJ1-5	few	TGTGCCAGCAGTGTTGACAGAAGCAATCAGCCCCAGCATTTT	CASSVDRSNQPQHF
14	.	TRBV12-5	TRBJ1-6	.	TGTGCTAGCTGGACCGGGAACGATGGATCACCCCTCCACTTT	CASWTGNDGSPLHF
16	.	TRBV19	TRBJ1-1	.	TGTGCCAGTACCCCCGGGCAGGGGTATGGAAACACTGAAGCTTTCTTT	CASTPGQGYGNTEAFF
15	.	TRBV10-2	TRBJ2-3	.	TGCGCCAGCAGGGGTCCTGGGGGGGGCGCAGATACGCAGTATTTT	CASRGPGGGADTQYF
11	.	TRBV18	TRBJ1-1	.	TGTGCCAGCTTTCAGAACACTGAAGCTTTCTTT	CASFQNTEAFF
13	TRBD1	TRBV6-5	TRBJ2-7	few	TGTGCCAGCAACCAGCGACAGGGCTACGAGCAGTACTTC	CASNQRQGYEQYF
17	TRBD2	TRBV9	TRBJ2-5	once	TGTGCCAGCAGCGTATGGAGCGGGGGGGCCGGGGGAGAGACCCAGTACTTC	CASSVWSGGAGGETQYF
16	TRBD2	TRBV5-8	TRBJ2-7	once	TGTGCCAGCAGCCGGCCCGGGACTAGCGGGTTTTACGAGCAGTACTTC	CASSRPGTSGFYEQYF
15	.	TRBV5-6	TRBJ1-5	.	TGTGCCAGCAGCTTGCTCCAGGCTGGCAATCAGCCCCAGCATTTT	CASSLLQAGNQPQHF
16	TRBD2	TRBV11-2	TRBJ2-5	.	TGTGCCAGCAGCCCTAGACTAGCGGGGGGCGGGGAGACCCAGTACTTC	CASSPRLAGGGETQYF
13	.	TRBV4-1	TRBJ2-2	.	TGCGCCAGCAGCCTTAAACGAACAGGGGAGCTGTTTTTT	CASSLKRTGELFF
15	TRBD1	TRBV4-1	TRBJ1-5	once	TGCGCCAGCAGCCAATTGGGACAGGGGGACCAGCCCCAGCATTTT	CASSQLGQGDQPQHF
16	.	TRBV10-3	TRBJ2-1	.	TGTGCCATCAGGGCCGGCTTGGGAACGGACAACAATGAGCAGTTCTTC	CAIRAGLGTDNNEQFF
14	TRBD2	TRBV2	TRBJ2-7	.	TGTGCCAGCAGTGAAGTCGGGCGGGGGGTTGAGCAGTACTTC	CASSEVGRGVEQYF
13	TRBD2	TRBV15	TRBJ2-5	once	TGTGCCACCGCGGCGGGGGGCCAAGAGACCCAGTACTTC	CATAAGGQETQYF
15	TRBD1	TRBV5-4	TRBJ2-5	once	TGTGCCAGCAGCACCACGGGACAGTTAAAAGAGACCCAGTACTTC	CASSTTGQLKETQYF
16	.	TRBV5-1	TRBJ1-1	.	TGCGCCAGCAGCCCCAAAACAGGTTGGATCGACACTGAAGCTTTCTTT	CASSPKTGWIDTEAFF
16	TRBD1	TRBV18	TRBJ2-7	once	TGTGCCAGCTCACCACCCACCGGGACAGGGGGCAACGAGCAGTACTTC	CASSPPTGTGGNEQYF
15	TRBD2	TRBV5-1	TRBJ2-1	.	TGCGCCAGCAGCTTGGGGTCCGGGGGGGCAGATGAGCAGTTCTTC	CASSLGSGGADEQFF
15	.	TRBV6-5	TRBJ1-6	.	TGTGCCAGTCAAAAGGGGCAGACGATTAATTCACCCCTCCACTTT	CASQKGQTINSPLHF
17	.	TRBV7-9	TRBJ2-2	.	TGTGCCAGCAGCCCTTGGCGACAGCACCCCAACACCGGGGAGCTGTTTTTT	CASSPWRQHPNTGELFF
16	TRBD1	TRBV2	TRBJ2-2	.	TGTGCCAGCAGTCCTCAGGGGGCGCGGGACACCGGGGAGCTGTTTTTT	CASSPQGARDTGELFF
14	TRBD1	TRBV19	TRBJ2-7	.	TGTGCCAGTAGTATGTCAGGGGGTTCCTACGAGCAGTACTTC	CASSMSGGSYEQYF
13	.	TRBV7-6	TRBJ1-2	.	TGTGCCAGCAGCGCCGACACAACCTATGGCTACACCTTC	CASSADTTYGYTF
14	.	TRBV2	TRBJ1-2	.	TGTGCCAGCAGTGTCACAGAGGGCGCAGATGGCTACACCTTC	CASSVTEGADGYTF
14	.	TRBV11-2	TRBJ1-2	.	TGTGCCAGCAGCTTCCGGGACACCGGTACAAGAGGCCAATTC	CASSFRDTGTRGQF
12	.	TRBV6-5	TRBJ2-5	.	TGTGCCTCAGGGCCCCTCCAAGAGACCCAGTACTTC	CASGPLQETQYF
14	.	TRBV5-1	TRBJ1-4	once	TGCGCCAGCAGTTATCAGGCTACTAATGAAAAACTGTTTTTT	CASSYQATNEKLFF
14	.	TRBV11-3	TRBJ2-5	.	TGTGCCAGCAGCTTAGGGCCCCTAGCAGAGACCCAGTACTTC	CASSLGPLAETQYF
15	.	TRBV2	TRBJ1-6	.	TGTGCCAGCAGGGGGCAGTCCCCCTATAATTCACCCCTCCACTTT	CASRGQSPYNSPLHF
14	.	TRBV21-1	TRBJ2-7	.	TGTGCCAGCAGCAAGGCTAGCGGGGTGGGGGAGCAGTACTTC	CASSKASGVGEQYF
16	TRBD1	TRBV10-1	TRBJ2-7	.	TGCGCCAGCAGTGGTGGGACAGGGCCTTTCTCCTACGAGCAGTACTTC	CASSGGTGPFSYEQYF
15	TRBD2	TRBV9	TRBJ2-3	.	TGTGCCAGCAGCGTACTGGGGACGGGGGGGGATACGCAGTATTTT	CASSVLGTGGDTQYF
12	.	TRBV11-2	TRBJ1-2	.	TGTGCCAGCAGCTCCGGGGGGTATGGCTACACCTTC	CASSSGGYGYTF
15	TRBD1	TRBV19	TRBJ1-4	.	TGTGCCAGTAGTGGGGACAGGGCCGGAGGAGAAAAACTGTTTTTT	CASSGDRAGGEKLFF